This passage covers 29 T cell receptor beta chains from one sample sequenced in a study of regulatory T cells in long-lasting Graves disease. Specified time point: newly diagnosed GD, antithyroid drugs for less than 3 months. The TCR library was made from RNA extracted from PBMCs. Through Arm-PCR of CDR3 regions and iRepertoire HTBI primers, TCR beta libraries were built. TCRdb re-derived calls from the multiplex PCR reads in MiXCR, one entry per CDR3 protein. Among 530,000 or so distinct CDR3 sequences, about 14% were seen once, and the ten largest hold approximately 9.3%. This same sample was also taken into another study, of T cells in Graves' hyperthyroidism and ophthalmopathy.

The specimen comprised peripheral blood mononuclear cells (PBMCs), sampled at new diagnosis, from a patient treated with antithyroid drugs. Every receptor here comes from a man aged 30-40 years with Graves disease.

In this sample, this clonotype turned up a few times. The chain combines TRBV29-1 with TRBJ2-1; D remains unclear. Trimming removed 4 bases at V and 3 bases at J, with 7 bases between. The germline CDR1 and CDR2 sequences are SQVTM and ANQGSEA. CDR3 length: 12 amino acids. The CDR3 nucleotides read TGCAGCGTTGTTTTGGGCTACAATGAGCAGTTCTTC. This gives the protein CSVVLGYNEQFF.

Comments on this clonotype: A much larger clone is a single base away; this may be a read error. The genes are TRBV25-1 and TRBJ2-7, with D possibly being TRBD1 or TRBD2 (8 bases each). The CDR3 spans 17 residues. Germline CDR1 is MGHDK and CDR2 is SYGVNS. The DNA for the CDR3 is TGTGACAGCAGTGAACCCCGGGGGGGGGACAGGCTCAACGAGCAGTACTTC. Translation: CDSSEPRGGDRLNEQYF.

The sample holds a few counts of this clonotype. The V call is TRBV18, the J call TRBJ2-5; D may be TRBD2 (5 bases). Germline values: CDR1 KGHSH, CDR2 LQKENI. Trimming shortened V by 4 bases and J by 2 bases, and 14 bases separated the two germline ends. The CDR3 is made up of 15 amino acids. The CDR3 loop is CASSQPGKPQETQYF. CDR3 in DNA: TGTGCCAGCTCACAACCGGGAAAACCTCAAGAGACCCAGTACTTC.

Ten or more counts support this clonotype. The gene calls are TRBV6-1 and TRBJ2-2; 11 bases agree with TRBD2. Germline values: CDR1 MNHNS, CDR2 SASEGT. This CDR3 spans 16 amino acids. Losses at the gene ends were 6 bases for V and 7 bases for J; bases not matched to a gene: 10. CDR3 protein: CASRLTSGSLSGELFF. CDR3 coding DNA: TGTGCCAGCAGACTTACTAGCGGGAGCCTAAGCGGGGAGCTGTTTTTT.

This clonotype was counted ten times or more. V and J are TRBV6-1 and TRBJ2-2; 8 positions agree with TRBD1. The germline V gene encodes CDR1 MNHNS and CDR2 SASEGT. V lost 7 bases to trimming and J lost 4 bases; unmatched junction nucleotides: 5. The CDR3 is 14 residues long. CDR3 sequence: CASTSTGGTGELFF. The CDR3, as DNA: TGTGCCAGCACCAGCACAGGGGGCACCGGGGAGCTGTTTTTT.

This sequence joins TRBV12-3 or TRBV12-4 and TRBJ1-1; 8 bases agree with TRBD1. Trimming cost V 2 bases and J 5 bases; bases outside gene matches: 13. The length of the CDR3 is 17 residues. The CDR3: CASSLRQGTTQGTEAFF. CDR3 nucleotide sequence: TGTGCCAGCAGTTTAAGACAGGGGACAACGCAAGGGACTGAAGCTTTCTTT.

The sample holds one count of this clonotype. A much larger clone lies a single base off, so this may be a read error. V and J are TRBV12-3 or TRBV12-4 and TRBJ2-2, with D perhaps being TRBD1 or TRBD2 (6 bases each). The length of the CDR3 is 14 residues. Here the CDR3 DNA reads TGTGCCAGCATCGGACAGTCGGACACCGGGGGGCTGTTTTTT. Translated: CASIGQSDTGGLFF.

This clonotype was detected many times. This chain joins TRBV12-3 or TRBV12-4 and TRBJ1-1, with D perhaps TRBD1 (6 bases). The CDR3 extends over 15 amino acids. Deletions cut 4 bases from V and 5 bases from J, with 17 bases between. This CDR3 is CASSWAFGGRTEAFF. The CDR3 DNA is TGTGCCAGCAGTTGGGCTTTTGGGGGGCGTACTGAAGCTTTCTTT.

V gene TRBV30 combines with J gene TRBJ1-1; tentative D call: TRBD1 (5 bases). The germline V and J ends were trimmed by 1 base and 6 bases, with 12 bases remaining between them. There are 13 residues in the CDR3. Germline assignment: CDR1 GTSNPN and CDR2 SVGIG (reference sequence). The CDR3 DNA is TGTGCCTGGAGTGAGCTCAGGGTGCCTGAAGCTTTCTTT. This encodes CAWSELRVPEAFF.

This clonotype has at least ten counts. The chain has TRBV2 and TRBJ2-3; 9 nucleotides align to TRBD2. V was clipped by 0 bases and J by 6 bases; unmatched bases: 4. The germline gives CDR1 SNHLY, CDR2 FYNNEI. The CDR3 is 15 amino acids. The CDR3 DNA follows: TGTGCCAGCAGTGAAGCGGCGGGAGGGCCCGATACGCAGTATTTT. Its translation is CASSEAAGGPDTQYF.

This clonotype was counted ten times or more. The V gene is TRBV3-1, the J gene TRBJ1-1; D remains ambiguous. V lost 1 base to trimming and J lost 1 base, with 7 bases between them. Germline V gives CDR1 LGHDT, CDR2 YNNKEL (reference sequence). The CDR3 is 14 amino acids. CDR3 region: CASSQVTENTEAFF. The CDR3 nucleotides read TGTGCCAGCAGCCAAGTTACGGAGAACACTGAAGCTTTCTTT.

This clonotype has a count of ten or more. V gene TRBV27 combines with J gene TRBJ2-2, with D possibly being TRBD1 or TRBD2 (5 bases each). The germline V and J ends were trimmed by 4 bases and 4 bases, with 16 bases remaining between them. The CDR3 loop spans 16 amino acids. Per germline, CDR1 MNHEY and CDR2 SMNVEV (reference sequence). The CDR3 spells CASSSPPGRRTGELFF. CDR3 DNA: TGTGCCAGCAGTTCCCCTCCGGGACGCCGCACCGGGGAGCTGTTTTTT.

This clonotype came up many times. This rearrangement joins TRBV7-3 to TRBJ1-1; no definite D call. The CDR3 sequence is 13 residues long. Germline V CDR1 and CDR2: SGHTA, FQGTGA. Trimming removed 4 bases at V and 3 bases at J, with 9 bases between. As DNA, the CDR3 is TGTGCCAGCAGCTCAGGATGGGACACTGAAGCTTTCTTT. This gives the protein CASSSGWDTEAFF.

This clonotype was detected a few times. This rearrangement joins TRBV20-1 to TRBJ2-2, with a weak D call TRBD2 (5 bases). Trimming shortened V by 5 bases and J by 0 bases, and 10 bases separated the two germline ends. The CDR3 runs to 14 residues. CDR1 and CDR2 from the germline V gene are DFQATT and SNEGSKA (reference sequence). CDR3 sequence (DNA): TGCAGTGCTCGAGGGAGTGCGAACACCGGGGAGCTGTTTTTT. Amino acids: CSARGSANTGELFF.

The chain uses TRBV10-3 and TRBJ2-1; tentatively, D is TRBD2 (7 bases). CDR3 size: 17 residues. V was pared by 7 bases and J by 0 bases, with 19 bases between. Germline values: CDR1 ENHRY, CDR2 SYGVKD. The CDR3 DNA reads TGTGCCATCACTGGGGGGGAGGGGACAAGCTCCTACAATGAGCAGTTCTTC. Translation gives CAITGGEGTSSYNEQFF.

For this clonotype: This may come from a read error, since a much larger clone is one base off. In this CDR3 the conserved last residue, phenylalanine or tryptophan, is missing, so a read error is likely. The rearrangement joins TRBV12-3 or TRBV12-4 to TRBJ1-2; D is undetermined. The CDR3 covers 12 residues. V was pared by 5 bases and J by 5 bases, with 9 bases between. DNA for the CDR3: TGTGCCAGCAGTCCCGGAGCGTATGGCTACACCCTC. Encoded protein: CASSPGAYGYTL.

This clonotype has a count of ten or more. This chain connects TRBV29-1 to TRBJ2-2; D not certain. Germline V CDR1 and CDR2: SQVTM, ANQGSEA. V lost 6 bases to trimming and J lost 6 bases, with 8 bases between them. The CDR3 contains 11 residues. The CDR3 DNA reads TGCAGCGTCGGATGGGCCGGGGAGCTGTTTTTT. It yields the protein CSVGWAGELFF.

This clonotype turned up a few times. This chain links TRBV6-2 or TRBV6-3 with TRBJ2-7, with no clear D. The germline CDR1 and CDR2 sequences are MNHEY and SVGEGT. The V end was cut by 6 bases, the J end by 6 bases, with 6 bases between. The CDR3 is made up of 10 amino acids. In DNA form, the CDR3 reads TGTGCCAGCAGGGAGTTCGAGCAGTACTTC. Residues: CASREFEQYF.

In this sample, this clonotype turned up many times. The CDR3 nucleotides are TGTGCCAGCAGCTTAGCTGGGCGGATCTACAATGAGCAGTTCTTC. This sequence encodes CASSLAGRIYNEQFF. The chain uses TRBV7-9 and TRBJ2-1; no firm D call. CDR3 length: 15 amino acids. Germline CDR1 and CDR2: SEHNR and FQNEAQ (reference sequence). Between the trimmed V and J ends, which lost 0 bases and 3 bases, there was a span of 9 bases.

Many counts were recorded for this clonotype. The rearrangement joins TRBV7-6 to TRBJ2-3, with D possibly matching TRBD2 (5 bases). The CDR3 is made up of 17 amino acids. Deletions cut 0 bases from V and 0 bases from J, with 13 bases between. Germline CDR1 SGHVS, CDR2 FNYEAQ. This CDR3 reads CASSLAQDFSSTDTQYF. In DNA form, the CDR3 reads TGTGCCAGCAGCTTAGCCCAGGACTTTTCTAGCACAGATACGCAGTATTTT.

This clonotype was seen ten or more times. The chain links TRBV12-3 or TRBV12-4 to TRBJ2-1; either TRBD1 or TRBD2 may fit D (5 bases each). Trimming left V 6 bases short and J 14 bases short, with 20 bases between. The CDR3 runs 13 residues. CDR3 region: CASRPAFRDREFF. The CDR3, as DNA: TGTGCCAGCAGACCGGCCTTCAGGGACCGTGAGTTCTTC.

This clonotype was found many times. V usage is TRBV30 and J usage is TRBJ1-1; D not certain. Germline lookup yields CDR1 GTSNPN and CDR2 SVGIG (reference sequence). Deletions cut 0 bases from V and 10 bases from J, with 9 bases between. The CDR3 is made up of 11 amino acids. The CDR3 DNA sequence: TGTGCCTGGAGTGTACAGCGAGCAGCTTTCTTT. Translating it yields CAWSVQRAAFF. The whole variable domain, filled in from reference TRBV30 and TRBJ1-1, reads SQTIHQWPATLVQPVGSPLSLECTVEGTSNPNLYWYRQAAGRGLQLLFYSVGIGQISSEVPQNLSASRPQDRQFILSSKKLLLSDSGFYLCAWSVQRAAFFGQGTRLTVV.

The table lists this clonotype with many counts. J is TRBJ2-1 and V is TRBV12-3 or TRBV12-4, with D possibly being TRBD2 (5 bases). Trimming took 3 bases from V and 4 from J, leaving 10 bases between them. CDR3 length: 14 amino acids. CDR3 DNA: TGTGCCAGCAGTTTGTTGAGCGGTTACAATGAGCAGTTCTTC. Protein sequence: CASSLLSGYNEQFF.

This clonotype was seen a few times. This rearrangement joins TRBV28 to TRBJ2-1; 7 nucleotides align to TRBD2. Germline values: CDR1 MDHEN, CDR2 SYDVKM. The CDR3 consists of 16 residues. Unmatched junction bases numbered 15, after V lost 4 bases and J lost 9 bases. The DNA for the CDR3 is TGTGCCAGCAGTTCCGTTTTTGACGGGAGGCGTAGTGAGCAGTTCTTC. Translation gives CASSSVFDGRRSEQFF.

This clonotype was detected many times. The CDR3 bases are TGCAGCGTTGATATGGAGGGTGGCACCGGGGAGCTGTTTTTT. This encodes CSVDMEGGTGELFF. The chain couples TRBV29-1 to TRBJ2-2; D might be TRBD2 (6 bases). This CDR3 contains 14 residues. The V gene lost 3 bases and the J gene lost 4 bases, with 12 bases spanning the gap. Per germline, CDR1 SQVTM and CDR2 ANQGSEA.

This clonotype showed up many times. The rearrangement links TRBV6-2 or TRBV6-3 to TRBJ2-7, with 8 bases aligning to TRBD1. The CDR3 sequence is 13 residues long. V was pared by 6 bases and J by 3 bases, with 4 bases of the junction left unmatched. Germline V CDR1 and CDR2: MNHEY, SVGEGT. DNA of the CDR3: TGTGCCAGCAGCTTGGACAGGGACTACGAGCAGTACTTC. Amino acids: CASSLDRDYEQYF.

Notes on this clonotype: A single base separates this from a much larger clone, so it may be a read error. V gene TRBV4-1 combines with J gene TRBJ1-2; the D gene is possibly TRBD1 (5 bases). Germline lookup yields CDR1 MGHRA and CDR2 YSYEKL. The CDR3 covers 16 residues. V dropped 2 bases and J dropped 3 bases, with 16 bases sitting between them. This CDR3 reads CASSQPPGRTDYGYTF. CDR3 DNA sequence: TGCGCCAGCAGCCAACCTCCAGGGAGGACGGACTATGGCTACACCTTC.

This clonotype was recorded many times. The chain joins TRBV7-2 to TRBJ2-5; 7 nucleotides agree with TRBD2. Trimming cost V 8 bases and J 5 bases; bases outside gene matches: 8. CDR3 size: 13 residues. Germline lookup yields CDR1 SGHTA and CDR2 FQGNSA. CDR3 amino acids: CASGRAEGETQYF. CDR3 DNA sequence: TGTGCCAGCGGGAGGGCCGAGGGGGAGACCCAGTACTTC.

This clonotype has at least ten counts. This rearrangement joins TRBV7-9 to TRBJ1-1, with D perhaps matching TRBD1 (6 bases). The V end lost 6 bases, the J end lost 5 bases, and 10 bases lay between the germline ends. The CDR3 contains 12 residues. Germline CDR1 reads SEHNR; CDR2 reads FQNEAQ (reference sequence). The CDR3 protein is CASRPDRTEAFF. The CDR3 region has the DNA TGTGCCAGCAGACCTGACAGGACTGAAGCTTTCTTT.